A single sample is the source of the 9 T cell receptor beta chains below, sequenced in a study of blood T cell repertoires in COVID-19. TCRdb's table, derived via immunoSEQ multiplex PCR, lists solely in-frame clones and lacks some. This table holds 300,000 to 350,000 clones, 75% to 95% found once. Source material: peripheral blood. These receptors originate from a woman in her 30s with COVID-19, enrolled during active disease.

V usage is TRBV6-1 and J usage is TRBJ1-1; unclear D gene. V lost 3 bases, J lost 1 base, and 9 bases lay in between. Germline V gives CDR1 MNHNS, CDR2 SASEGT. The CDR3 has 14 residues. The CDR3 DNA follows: TGTGCCAGCAGTGAGGTCTGGCCGAACACTGAAGCTTTCTTT. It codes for CASSEVWPNTEAFF.

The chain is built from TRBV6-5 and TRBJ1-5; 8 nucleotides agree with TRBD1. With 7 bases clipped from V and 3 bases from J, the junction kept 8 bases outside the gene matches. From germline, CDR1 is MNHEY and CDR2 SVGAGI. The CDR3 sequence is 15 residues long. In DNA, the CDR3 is TGTGCCAGCACTACCTGGACAGGGATCAATCAGCCCCAGCATTTT. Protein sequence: CASTTWTGINQPQHF.

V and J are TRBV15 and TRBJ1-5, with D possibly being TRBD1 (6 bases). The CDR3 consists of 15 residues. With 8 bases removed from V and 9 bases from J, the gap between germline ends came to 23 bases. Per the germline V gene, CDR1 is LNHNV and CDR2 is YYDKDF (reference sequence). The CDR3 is CATSPRTASIWPQHF. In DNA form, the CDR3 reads TGTGCCACCTCCCCCAGGACAGCGTCGATTTGGCCCCAGCATTTT. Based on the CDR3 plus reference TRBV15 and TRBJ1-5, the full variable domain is DAMVIQNPRYQVTQFGKPVTLSCSQTLNHNVMYWYQQKSSQAPKLLFHYYDKDFNNEADTPDNFQSRRPNTSFCFLDIRSPGLGDTAMYLCATSPRTASIWPQHFGDGTRLSIL.

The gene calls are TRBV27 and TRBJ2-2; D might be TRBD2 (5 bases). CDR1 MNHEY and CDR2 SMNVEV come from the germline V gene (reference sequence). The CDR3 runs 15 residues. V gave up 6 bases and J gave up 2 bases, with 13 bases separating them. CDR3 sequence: CASSPPRTNTGELFF. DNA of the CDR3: TGTGCCAGCAGCCCCCCCCGGACTAACACCGGGGAGCTGTTTTTT.

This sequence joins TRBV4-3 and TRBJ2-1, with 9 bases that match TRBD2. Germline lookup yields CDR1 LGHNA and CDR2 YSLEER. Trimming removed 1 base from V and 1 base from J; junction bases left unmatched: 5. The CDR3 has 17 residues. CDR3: CASSQVAGGTSYNEQFF. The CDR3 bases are TGCGCCAGCAGCCAAGTGGCGGGAGGGACATCCTACAATGAGCAGTTCTTC.

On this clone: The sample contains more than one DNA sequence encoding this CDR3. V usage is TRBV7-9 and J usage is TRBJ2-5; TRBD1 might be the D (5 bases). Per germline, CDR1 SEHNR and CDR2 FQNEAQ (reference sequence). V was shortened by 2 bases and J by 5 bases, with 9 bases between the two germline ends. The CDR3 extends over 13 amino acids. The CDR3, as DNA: TGTGCCAGCAGCTTACAGGGAACGGAGACCCAGTACTTC. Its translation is CASSLQGTETQYF. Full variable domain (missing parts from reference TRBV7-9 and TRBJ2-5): DTGVSQNPRHKITKRGQNVTFRCDPISEHNRLYWYRQTLGQGPEFLTYFQNEAQLEKSRLLSDRFSAERPKGSFSTLEIQRTEQGDSAMYLCASSLQGTETQYFGPGTRLLVL.

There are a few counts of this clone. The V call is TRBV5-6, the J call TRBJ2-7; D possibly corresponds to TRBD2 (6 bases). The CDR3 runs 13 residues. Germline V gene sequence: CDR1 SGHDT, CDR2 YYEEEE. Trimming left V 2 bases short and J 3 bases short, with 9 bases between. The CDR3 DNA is TGTGCCAGCAGCTTTACTAGCAGCTACGAGCAGTACTTC. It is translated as CASSFTSSYEQYF.

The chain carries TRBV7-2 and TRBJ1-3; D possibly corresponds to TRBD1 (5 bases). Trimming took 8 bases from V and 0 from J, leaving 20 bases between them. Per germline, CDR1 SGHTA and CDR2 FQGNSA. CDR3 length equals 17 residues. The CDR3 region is CASGPNQGLSSGNTIYF. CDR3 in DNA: TGTGCCAGCGGACCAAACCAGGGATTAAGCTCTGGAAACACCATATATTTT. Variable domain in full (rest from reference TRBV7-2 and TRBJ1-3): GAGVSQSPSNKVTEKGKDVELRCDPISGHTALYWYRQSLGQGLEFLIYFQGNSAPDKSGLPSDRFSAERTGGSVSTLTIQRTQQEDSAVYLCASGPNQGLSSGNTIYFGEGSWLTVV.

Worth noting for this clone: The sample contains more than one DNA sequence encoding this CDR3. In DNA, the CDR3 is TGTGCCAGCGGTCCATGGACTAGCGGGCCCGGGGAGCTGTTTTTT. This codes for CASGPWTSGPGELFF. The chain employs TRBV11-2 and TRBJ2-2; 11 positions agree with TRBD2. Germline loops: CDR1 SGHAT, CDR2 FQNNGV. The CDR3 has 15 amino acids. The V segment lost 8 bases and the J segment 6 bases; nucleotides outside the gene matches: 8.